These 19 T cell receptor beta chains were sequenced from one sample in a study of blood T cell repertoires in COVID-19. Measured with immunoSEQ multiplex PCR; TCRdb has only the in-frame clones, and not every one. The table shows more than 100,000 clones, with over 80% occurring only once. Specimen: PBMCs or T cells enriched from blood (not recorded which). The source is a woman in her thirties who had recovered from COVID-19.

The chain joins TRBV18 to TRBJ2-1; 7 nucleotides match TRBD1. This CDR3 is 15 amino acids long. Germline CDR1 is KGHSH and CDR2 is LQKENI. The J segment lost 3 bases and the V segment lost 3 bases, leaving 5 bases of the junction unmatched. The CDR3 DNA is TGTGCCAGCTCACCCGACAGGGTAAACTACAATGAGCAGTTCTTC. Its translation: CASSPDRVNYNEQFF.

A few counts support this clone. The chain is built from TRBV7-2 and TRBJ1-2, with 9 bases aligning to TRBD1. Unmatched junction bases numbered 5, after V lost 2 bases and J lost 4 bases. Germline V CDR1 and CDR2: SGHTA, FQGNSA. The CDR3 is 15 residues long. The CDR3 coding sequence is TGTGCCAGCAGCTTATGGGACAGGGAGACCTATGGCTACACCTTC. Protein sequence: CASSLWDRETYGYTF.

The rearrangement joins TRBV30 to TRBJ2-7; a weak D match, TRBD1 (6 bases). Germline V gene data show CDR1 as GTSNPN and CDR2 as SVGIG (reference sequence). The CDR3 covers 12 residues. V was cut by 4 bases and J by 4 bases, with 11 bases left in between. The CDR3 reads CAWMGTPYEQYF. The CDR3 nucleotides are TGTGCCTGGATGGGGACACCTTACGAGCAGTACTTC.

This clone was recorded once. The chain has TRBV5-1 and TRBJ2-5; 8 bases line up with TRBD1. From germline, CDR1 is SGHRS and CDR2 YFSETQ. The junction had 6 bases not matched to a gene; V was cut back by 6 bases and J by 2 bases. This CDR3 is 14 amino acids long. The chain's CDR3 is CASNTGTGQETQYF. DNA for the CDR3: TGCGCCAGCAATACCGGGACAGGTCAAGAGACCCAGTACTTC.

The chain employs TRBV7-2 and TRBJ2-7; 8 bases align to TRBD1. The V segment lost 4 bases and the J segment 5 bases; nucleotides outside the gene matches: 4. Germline V lookup: CDR1 SGHTA, CDR2 FQGNSA. This CDR3 is 13 amino acids long. As DNA, the CDR3 is TGTGCCAGCAGCTCCGGGACAGGCAACGAGCAGTACTTC. This gives the protein CASSSGTGNEQYF.

The genes are TRBV2 and TRBJ1-6; a possible D gene is TRBD1 (5 bases). Germline CDR1 SNHLY, CDR2 FYNNEI. This CDR3 spans 15 amino acids. Trimming took 4 bases from V and 6 from J, leaving 13 bases between them. Here the CDR3 DNA reads TGTGCCAGCAGTGTAGACGTCGGGGGTAATTCACCCCTCCACTTT. Protein product: CASSVDVGGNSPLHF.

J is TRBJ1-2 and V is TRBV10-3; 9 bases are a match to TRBD1. The trim removed 4 bases at V and 5 bases at J, leaving 8 bases unmatched. From germline, CDR1 is ENHRY and CDR2 SYGVKD. CDR3 size: 15 residues. The chain's CDR3 is CAISGGGQGSYGYTF. DNA of the CDR3: TGTGCCATCAGTGGAGGAGGACAGGGGTCTTATGGCTACACCTTC.

The V and J genes are TRBV25-1 and TRBJ2-5; 8 positions match TRBD2. Losses at the gene ends were 1 base for V and 3 bases for J; bases not matched to a gene: 7. The CDR3 runs to 16 residues. CDR1 is MGHDK and CDR2 is SYGVNS in the germline V gene. CDR3 sequence (DNA): TGTGCCAGCAGTGAATCCCCCATAGCGGGGAAAGAGACCCAGTACTTC. As protein: CASSESPIAGKETQYF.

This clone was seen only a few times. The chain has TRBV5-6 and TRBJ1-5; possibly TRBD1 for D (6 bases). Trimming stripped 5 bases from V and 1 base from J, with 10 bases between. From germline, CDR1 is SGHDT and CDR2 YYEEEE. The CDR3 spans 14 residues. CDR3 protein: CASRARGSNQPQHF. The CDR3 nucleotides read TGTGCCAGCAGAGCCAGGGGAAGCAATCAGCCCCAGCATTTT. Variable domain in full (rest from reference TRBV5-6 and TRBJ1-5): DAGVTQSPTHLIKTRGQQVTLRCSPKSGHDTVSWYQQALGQGPQFIFQYYEEEERQRGNFPDRFSGHQFPNYSSELNVNALLLGDSALYLCASRARGSNQPQHFGDGTRLSIL.

The gene calls are TRBV27 and TRBJ1-1, with D possibly being TRBD1 (5 bases). V shed 6 bases and J shed 11 bases, with 22 bases lying between them. Germline V gene lookup returns CDR1 MNHEY and CDR2 SMNVEV (reference sequence). This CDR3 is built from 14 residues. The CDR3 loop is CASSPGPGPVSAFF. CDR3 nucleotide sequence: TGTGCCAGCAGCCCCGGTCCAGGGCCTGTCTCCGCTTTCTTT.

The rearrangement joins TRBV5-1 to TRBJ1-1, with D unclear. The length of the CDR3 is 15 residues. Trimming cost V 1 base and J 2 bases, with 12 bases left between them. Germline lookup yields CDR1 SGHRS and CDR2 YFSETQ. The CDR3 bases are TGCGCCAGCAGCTTGATGGCAGAGGTTAACACTGAAGCTTTCTTT. Translation: CASSLMAEVNTEAFF.

The J gene is TRBJ2-2, the V gene TRBV6-5; D is possibly TRBD1 (6 bases). This CDR3 is 13 amino acids long. Germline V gene sequence: CDR1 MNHEY, CDR2 SVGAGI. V lost 5 bases and J lost 6, with 10 bases in between. The chain's CDR3 is CASSNRDPGELFF. CDR3 in DNA: TGTGCCAGCAGTAACAGGGACCCCGGGGAGCTGTTTTTT.

This clone was seen only a few times. V and J are TRBV18 and TRBJ2-7; 8 nucleotides agree with TRBD2. Germline V gene lookup returns CDR1 KGHSH and CDR2 LQKENI. With V trimmed by 0 bases and J by 5 bases, 9 bases remained unmatched. The CDR3 is 16 amino acids. DNA for the CDR3: TGTGCCAGCTCACCACCGATTCGAGCGGGAGAACACGAGCAGTACTTC. Its protein product is CASSPPIRAGEHEQYF. The full variable domain, rest sourced from reference TRBV18 and TRBJ2-7, is NAGVMQNPRHLVRRRGQEARLRCSPMKGHSHVYWYRQLPEEGLKFMVYLQKENIIDESGMPKERFSAEFPKEGPSILRIQQVVRGDSAAYFCASSPPIRAGEHEQYFGPGTRLTVT.

The sample holds one count of this clone. J is TRBJ1-1 and V is TRBV28; 7 nucleotides line up with TRBD1. The CDR3 loop spans 14 amino acids. The ends lost 6 bases at V and 3 bases at J; junction bases unmatched: 7. Germline V gives CDR1 MDHEN, CDR2 SYDVKM. The CDR3 is CASRIFRGDTEAFF. The DNA for the CDR3 is TGTGCCAGCAGGATCTTCAGGGGGGACACTGAAGCTTTCTTT.

The chain joins TRBV4-3 to TRBJ1-3; D possibly corresponds to TRBD1 (5 bases). The V end was cut by 0 bases, the J end by 0 bases, with 9 bases between. The V gene's germline CDR1 is LGHNA and CDR2 YSLEER. The CDR3 length is 16 residues. Here the CDR3 reads CASSQESGYSGNTIYF. The CDR3 DNA reads as TGCGCCAGCAGCCAAGAGTCAGGGTACTCTGGAAACACCATATATTTT.

This chain links TRBV4-1 with TRBJ2-7; 7 positions match TRBD1. Losses at the gene ends were 6 bases for V and 0 bases for J; bases not matched to a gene: 8. Germline-derived CDR1 and CDR2 are MGHRA and YSYEKL. The CDR3 is 15 amino acids. The CDR3 coding sequence is TGCGCCAGCAGGCCGACAGGGAAGAGCTCCTACGAGCAGTACTTC. It yields the protein CASRPTGKSSYEQYF.

In its sample, this clone was seen many times. This rearrangement joins TRBV30 to TRBJ2-1; D might be TRBD2 (5 bases). The length of the CDR3 is 15 residues. V dropped 0 bases and J dropped 6 bases, with 15 bases sitting between them. Germline values: CDR1 GTSNPN, CDR2 SVGIG (reference sequence). This CDR3 reads CAWSVVLAEVNEQFF. The CDR3 nucleotides read TGTGCCTGGAGTGTAGTCCTAGCCGAAGTCAATGAGCAGTTCTTC.

CDR3 amino acids: CASSLDGRRNQPQHF. DNA of the CDR3: TGTGCCAGCAGCTTAGATGGCAGGCGCAATCAGCCCCAGCATTTT. The chain carries TRBV7-2 and TRBJ1-5; D gene unclear. This CDR3 region has 15 residues. Per germline, CDR1 SGHTA and CDR2 FQGNSA. V was shortened by 1 base and J by 2 bases, with 9 bases between the two germline ends.

A single count supports this clone. The chain combines TRBV6-2 or TRBV6-3 with TRBJ1-1; possible D gene TRBD1, 6 bases. Between the trimmed V and J ends, which lost 6 bases and 3 bases, there was a span of 17 bases. This CDR3 has 15 amino acids. Germline V gene data show CDR1 as MNHEY and CDR2 as SVGEGT. The chain's CDR3 is CASSHRGARYTEAFF. The CDR3 region has the DNA TGTGCCAGCAGCCATCGGGGGGCGCGGTACACTGAAGCTTTCTTT.